The 20 T cell receptor beta chains in this list originate from one sample, sequenced in a study of high-grade serous ovarian cancer treatment subgroups. Profiled with immunoSEQ multiplex PCR; TCRdb holds only in-frame clones, not every one. The sample consists of over 14,000 clones, roughly 90% of them appearing once. Tumor tissue was taken before any definitive surgery or chemotherapy was given. Sequences were obtained from tumor tissue. The receptor source for this set is a human donor with high-grade serous ovarian cancer.

The chain employs TRBV11-2 and TRBJ2-7; D unresolved. The germline V and J ends were trimmed by 1 base and 2 bases, with 18 bases remaining between them. Germline CDR1 and CDR2: SGHAT and FQNNGV. There are 17 residues in the CDR3. CDR3 region: CASSLGFLGIATYEQYF. The CDR3 DNA is TGTGCCAGCAGCTTAGGATTCCTGGGAATCGCCACCTACGAGCAGTACTTC.

The V call is TRBV10-3, the J call TRBJ1-3, with D maybe TRBD1 (6 bases). V shed 6 bases and J shed 0 bases, with 24 bases lying between them. Germline values: CDR1 ENHRY, CDR2 SYGVKD. The CDR3 has 19 amino acids. The CDR3, as DNA: TGTGCCATCAGCGAGGGGGGACGTTTAGGCTTAAGCTCTGGAAACACCATATATTTT. Translation gives CAISEGGRLGLSSGNTIYF.

The chain combines TRBV30 with TRBJ1-2; no reliable D call. There are 15 residues in the CDR3. The V and J ends lost 1 base and 3 bases respectively, with 15 bases between them. Germline assignment: CDR1 GTSNPN and CDR2 SVGIG (reference sequence). The CDR3 DNA sequence: TGTGCCTGGAGTGACCCCCTTACTTCTTACTATGGCTACACCTTC. Protein sequence: CAWSDPLTSYYGYTF. The full variable domain, its missing parts supplied by reference TRBV30 and TRBJ1-2, is SQTIHQWPATLVQPVGSPLSLECTVEGTSNPNLYWYRQAAGRGLQLLFYSVGIGQISSEVPQNLSASRPQDRQFILSSKKLLLSDSGFYLCAWSDPLTSYYGYTFGSGTRLTVV.

The rearrangement links TRBV11-2 to TRBJ2-4, with a possible D match to TRBD2 (5 bases). Germline CDR1 SGHAT, CDR2 FQNNGV. V was cut by 5 bases and J by 13 bases, with 21 bases left in between. The CDR3 runs 14 residues. CDR3 nucleotide sequence: TGTGCCAGCAGCCCCCTGGCTACTAGGAGAAGGCAGTACTTC. Amino acids: CASSPLATRRRQYF.

This clone came up a few times. This chain joins TRBV9 and TRBJ2-7; 9 positions match TRBD2. The germline V gene has CDR1 SGDLS and CDR2 YYNGEE. The CDR3 consists of 18 residues. V shed 0 bases and J 2 bases; nucleotides not matched to a gene: 12. This chain's CDR3 is CASSVGGASGVQTYEQYF. The DNA of the CDR3 is TGTGCCAGCAGCGTAGGGGGCGCTAGCGGGGTGCAGACCTACGAGCAGTACTTC.

The rearrangement links TRBV11-2 to TRBJ2-2; TRBD1 agrees at 10 bases. Germline assignment: CDR1 SGHAT and CDR2 FQNNGV. Trimming cost V 4 bases and J 4 bases; bases outside gene matches: 0. CDR3 length: 14 amino acids. The CDR3 DNA sequence: TGTGCCAGCAGCTGGGACAGGGGCACCGGGGAGCTGTTTTTT. Translating gives CASSWDRGTGELFF.

The J gene is TRBJ2-1, the V gene TRBV27; TRBD2 matches 7 bases. Germline V gene lookup returns CDR1 MNHEY and CDR2 SMNVEV (reference sequence). V was clipped by 5 bases and J by 4 bases; unmatched bases: 8. The CDR3 extends over 15 amino acids. The CDR3 bases are TGTGCCAGCAGTCCCCGAGGAGCGGGATACAATGAGCAGTTCTTC. It yields the protein CASSPRGAGYNEQFF.

This clone was counted once. The chain couples TRBV15 to TRBJ2-7; D not certain. The germline V gene has CDR1 LNHNV and CDR2 YYDKDF (reference sequence). The CDR3 sequence is 13 residues long. V shed 5 bases and J shed 2 bases, with 10 bases lying between them. The CDR3 nucleotides are TGTGCCACCAGCGGGTCGTTTACCTACGAGCAGTACTTC. Translation: CATSGSFTYEQYF.

The rearrangement uses TRBV18 and TRBJ2-7; 9 bases agree with TRBD1. The CDR3 runs to 16 residues. V trimming: 3 bases; J trimming: 2 bases; junction bases outside the gene matches: 8. Germline CDR1 KGHSH, CDR2 LQKENI. The DNA for the CDR3 is TGTGCCAGCTCACCTTCAGGACAGGGGTCCCCCTACGAGCAGTACTTC. This encodes CASSPSGQGSPYEQYF.

The V and J genes are TRBV30 and TRBJ1-2, with 8 bases that match TRBD1. The CDR3 extends over 15 amino acids. Germline loops: CDR1 GTSNPN, CDR2 SVGIG (reference sequence). V shed 3 bases, J shed 8 bases, and the junction held 14 bases outside the gene matches. The CDR3 sequence is CAWSRVTGGGLGYTF. CDR3 DNA: TGTGCCTGGAGCCGAGTCACAGGGGGAGGTTTGGGCTACACCTTC.

This clone has just one count. This chain links TRBV5-6 with TRBJ2-5; TRBD2 might be the D (5 bases). Germline V gene sequence: CDR1 SGHDT, CDR2 YYEEEE. This CDR3 comprises 19 residues. Trimming cost V 4 bases and J 3 bases, with 28 bases left between them. The CDR3 loop reads CASSPLSGRTGMFEETQYF. DNA for the CDR3: TGTGCCAGCAGCCCCCTTTCCGGGCGGACTGGGATGTTTGAAGAGACCCAGTACTTC.

The rearrangement uses TRBV19 and TRBJ1-2; D is ambiguous. There are 12 residues in the CDR3. Trimming left V 5 bases short and J 3 bases short, with 7 bases between. Germline V gene sequence: CDR1 LNHDA, CDR2 SQIVND (reference sequence). The CDR3 region has the DNA TGTGCCAGTAGTCGGAATGACTATGGCTACACCTTC. It yields the protein CASSRNDYGYTF.

The CDR3, as DNA: TGTGCCAGCAGCGGCCCCCTGGGGGGCAAGGGGGATGAGCAGTTCTTC. This gives the protein CASSGPLGGKGDEQFF. The chain combines TRBV7-9 with TRBJ2-1, with D tentatively TRBD1 or TRBD2 (6 bases each). V was trimmed by 5 bases and J by 8 bases, leaving 22 bases between them. Germline CDR1 is SEHNR and CDR2 is FQNEAQ (reference sequence). The CDR3 spans 16 residues.

The gene calls are TRBV9 and TRBJ2-3, with 8 bases lining up with TRBD2. With V trimmed by 3 bases and J by 2 bases, 8 bases remained unmatched. Per the germline V gene, CDR1 is SGDLS and CDR2 is YYNGEE. This CDR3 region has 16 residues. The CDR3 DNA is TGTGCCAGCAGCGCGAGCGGGGGAGGTTCCACAGATACGCAGTATTTT. This sequence encodes CASSASGGGSTDTQYF.

The gene calls are TRBV19 and TRBJ2-2, with a possible D match to TRBD2 (6 bases). This CDR3 is 13 amino acids long. Trimming stripped 3 bases from V and 8 bases from J, with 10 bases between. Germline CDR1 and CDR2: LNHDA and SQIVND (reference sequence). Here the CDR3 DNA reads TGTGCCAGTAGTATCCGGGGGACGGGGGAGCTGTTTTTT. Its protein product is CASSIRGTGELFF.

The V gene is TRBV7-2, the J gene TRBJ2-7, with unresolved D. Germline CDR1 reads SGHTA; CDR2 reads FQGNSA. This CDR3 region has 15 residues. The ends were cut back, 5 bases at V and 0 bases at J, with 14 bases in the middle. The CDR3 region has the DNA TGTGCCAGCAGCCCCCCGACAACATACTCCTACGAGCAGTACTTC. Translation gives CASSPPTTYSYEQYF.

V usage is TRBV18 and J usage is TRBJ2-7; no clear D gene. CDR1 KGHSH and CDR2 LQKENI come from the germline V gene. The V end was cut by 2 bases, the J end by 2 bases, with 7 bases between. This CDR3 region has 13 residues. The CDR3 bases are TGTGCCAGCTCACCAGGGGTAGCCTACGAGCAGTACTTC. Translated: CASSPGVAYEQYF.

The rearrangement uses TRBV19 and TRBJ2-1; TRBD2 aligns across 11 bases. The germline V gene has CDR1 LNHDA and CDR2 SQIVND (reference sequence). This CDR3 comprises 14 residues. J gave up 6 bases and V 5 bases, and 3 bases lay outside the gene matches. The CDR3 sequence is CASSFSGGANEQFF. In nucleotides, the CDR3 is TGTGCCAGTAGTTTTAGCGGGGGGGCCAATGAGCAGTTCTTC.

This rearrangement joins TRBV6-1 to TRBJ2-7, with TRBD1 matching 7 bases. With V trimmed by 0 bases and J by 1 base, 6 bases remained unmatched. Germline V CDR1 and CDR2: MNHNS, SASEGT. CDR3 length: 16 residues. CDR3 in DNA: TGTGCCAGCAGTGAAGCGGGGACAGCAGTATCCTACGAGCAGTACTTC. Its protein product is CASSEAGTAVSYEQYF.

This chain joins TRBV6-5 and TRBJ1-2; 9 positions match TRBD1. Germline assignment: CDR1 MNHEY and CDR2 SVGAGI. This CDR3 is 15 amino acids long. V was pared by 5 bases and J by 4 bases, with 8 bases of the junction left unmatched. CDR3 sequence reads: CASSAPGQGSYGYTF. The DNA for the CDR3 is TGTGCCAGCAGTGCTCCGGGACAGGGCAGCTATGGCTACACCTTC.